This T cell receptor (beta chain) was sequenced in a study of tumor-infiltrating lymphocytes in primary liver carcinoma. Across the whole study: Samples gave roughly 3.5 to 8 million productive TCRbeta reads, similar across tissue types. Broader study findings: Overlap between tumor regions exceeded overlap of tumor with adjacent tissue or blood.

Constant-region priming of around 490 ng total RNA yielded TCR beta cDNA. Nested multiplex PCR, run for three rounds with slightly modified ARM-PCR, yielded TCR beta libraries. It was with TRBV1-TRBV30 forward primers and a C-beta reverse primer that the first two PCR rounds were run, at roughly 10 cycles each. TCRdb fed the multiplex PCR reads into MiXCR, producing one record per CDR3 protein. Seen here are approximately 92,000 distinct CDR3 sequences, approximately 68% observed once, and the top ten hold around 25%. This CDR3 comprises 17 residues. J lost 5 bases, V lost 0 bases, and 10 bases had no gene match. Germline lookup yields CDR1 SGHRS and CDR2 YFSETQ. Both RNA and DNA were isolated together from around 20-30 mg of bulk tissue that had not been sorted. About this clonotype: Its antigen is unidentified.

This sequence joins TRBV5-1 and TRBJ2-3, with 9 bases identical to TRBD2. This TCR derives from a man between 35 and 55 years old with primary liver carcinoma and hepatitis B virus infection. Sequences were obtained from tumor-adjacent normal liver tissue. The CDR3 region is CASSLGGLGLAIDTQYF. In DNA form, the CDR3 reads TGCGCCAGCAGCTTGGGGGGGCTGGGACTAGCAATAGATACGCAGTATTTT.